The entry below gives a single TCR beta chain sequence along with its context. Its antigen remains unidentified. The data are from a study of OX40 agonist ivuxolimab in advanced cancers. Study context: Given to patients was ivuxolimab, an agonistic anti-OX40 (CD134) antibody. Enrolled patients in dose escalation had cancers that were hepatocellular carcinoma, melanoma, renal cell or head and neck cancer. Study-wide findings and caveats: Patients who responded partially at 0.1-3.0 mg/kg showed clonal expansion ranking among the lowest.

Germline V CDR1 and CDR2: LNHDA, SQIVND (reference sequence). Trimming shortened V by 3 bases and J by 0 bases, and 9 bases separated the two germline ends. This CDR3 spans 15 amino acids. Repertoires were generated with immunoSEQ multiplex PCR, while TCRdb's copy carries only in-frame clones and drops some. There are about 61,000 clones in the sample; about four fifths occur only once, and 3.4% lies in the top ten. This chain joins TRBV19 and TRBJ1-3; D is undetermined. The sequence derives from an adult with an advanced solid tumor such as melanoma, head and neck, liver or kidney cancer. The source was CD4+ or CD8+ T cells sorted from blood, collected in a trial of the OX40 agonist ivuxolimab. The CDR3 DNA is TGTGCCAGTAGTATGGGCAGAACCTCTGGAAACACCATATATTTT. This encodes CASSMGRTSGNTIYF.